This T cell receptor (beta chain) originates from a study of shared clonotypes between healthy human individuals. The V and J ends lost 6 bases and 2 bases respectively, with 10 bases between them. This CDR3 has 13 amino acids. CDR1 and CDR2 from the germline V gene are MNHNS and SASEGT. Assay: immunoSEQ multiplex PCR; the TCRdb copy retains only in-frame clones and omits some. This table has millions of clones, just over 90% appearing once. Sequenced material: naive CD4+ T cells sorted from blood. Noted subset: CD45RA+ positively selected. The rearrangement links TRBV6-1 to TRBJ1-1; D not resolved. This clonotype was sampled from a man younger than 35 in good health. The CDR3 bases are TGTGCCAGCAGGGCGAGGGCTAACACTGAAGCTTTCTTT. Translation: CASRARANTEAFF.